The clone carrying this TCR beta chain has a single count. The data derive from a study of blood T cell repertoires in COVID-19. About the study: Sites across the United States, Italy and Spain contributed samples from acute and convalescent COVID-19.

Original analysis: Amplified reference gene primers provided the basis for estimating nucleated cell counts. The repertoire was sequenced with immunoSEQ multiplex PCR; TCRdb's copy has only in-frame clones and lacks some. That table is the source of V, J and clone size, and D and trimming were worked out from the DNA. The table has tens of thousands of clones, around 90% seen once. The germline V gene has CDR1 MDHEN and CDR2 SYDVKM. Trimming took 3 bases from V and 4 from J, leaving 8 bases between them. The CDR3 extends over 13 amino acids. The chain combines TRBV28 with TRBJ2-3; D not resolved. The sequenced sample consisted of peripheral blood. The origin of this receptor is a human donor in a cohort sampled during active COVID-19. The CDR3 region has the DNA TGTGCCAGCAGTTTGCCAGCGCCAGATACGCAGTATTTT. Amino acid sequence: CASSLPAPDTQYF.